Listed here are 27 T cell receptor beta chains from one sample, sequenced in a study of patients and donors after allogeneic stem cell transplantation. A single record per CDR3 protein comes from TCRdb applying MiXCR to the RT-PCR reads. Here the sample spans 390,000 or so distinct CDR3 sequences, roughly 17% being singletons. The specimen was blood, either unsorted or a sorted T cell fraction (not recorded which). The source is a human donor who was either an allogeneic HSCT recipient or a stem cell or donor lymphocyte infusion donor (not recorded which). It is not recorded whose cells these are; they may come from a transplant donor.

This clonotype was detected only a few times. The CDR3 here is CAISGQGPDQPQHF. CDR3 DNA sequence: TGTGCCATCAGTGGACAGGGGCCGGATCAGCCCCAGCATTTT. This chain joins TRBV10-3 and TRBJ1-5, with 8 bases identical to TRBD1. Losses at the gene ends were 4 bases for V and 5 bases for J; bases not matched to a gene: 4. The CDR3 has 14 residues. Germline V lookup: CDR1 ENHRY, CDR2 SYGVKD.

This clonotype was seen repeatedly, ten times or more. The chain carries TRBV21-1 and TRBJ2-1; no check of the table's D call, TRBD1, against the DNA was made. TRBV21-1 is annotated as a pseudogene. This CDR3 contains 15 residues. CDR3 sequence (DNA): TGTGCCAGCAGCAAACCCGGACCCAAACCCCATGAGCAGTTCTTC. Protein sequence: CASSKPGPKPHEQFF.

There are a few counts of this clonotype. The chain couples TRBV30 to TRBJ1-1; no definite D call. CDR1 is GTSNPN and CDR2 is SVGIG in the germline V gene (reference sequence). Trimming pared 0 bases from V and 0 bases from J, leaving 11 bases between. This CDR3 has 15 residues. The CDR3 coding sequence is TGTGCCTGGAGTGTCGAGAGGGCCCTGAACACTGAAGCTTTCTTT. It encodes CAWSVERALNTEAFF.

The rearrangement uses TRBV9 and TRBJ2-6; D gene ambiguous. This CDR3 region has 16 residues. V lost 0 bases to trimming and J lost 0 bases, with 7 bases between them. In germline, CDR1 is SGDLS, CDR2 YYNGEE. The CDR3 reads CASSVAVSSGANVLTF. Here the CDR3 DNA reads TGTGCCAGCAGCGTAGCTGTATCCTCTGGGGCCAACGTCCTGACTTTC. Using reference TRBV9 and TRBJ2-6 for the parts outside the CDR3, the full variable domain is DSGVTQTPKHLITATGQRVTLRCSPRSGDLSVYWYQQSLDQGLQFLIQYYNGEERAKGNILERFSAQQFPDLHSELNLSSLELGDSALYFCASSVAVSSGANVLTFGAGSRLTVL.

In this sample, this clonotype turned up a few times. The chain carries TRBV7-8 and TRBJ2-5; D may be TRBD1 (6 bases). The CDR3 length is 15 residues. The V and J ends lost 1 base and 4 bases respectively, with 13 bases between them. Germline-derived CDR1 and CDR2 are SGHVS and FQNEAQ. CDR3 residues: CASSLDRAQRETQYF. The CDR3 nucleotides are TGTGCCAGCAGCTTAGACAGGGCGCAAAGAGAGACCCAGTACTTC.

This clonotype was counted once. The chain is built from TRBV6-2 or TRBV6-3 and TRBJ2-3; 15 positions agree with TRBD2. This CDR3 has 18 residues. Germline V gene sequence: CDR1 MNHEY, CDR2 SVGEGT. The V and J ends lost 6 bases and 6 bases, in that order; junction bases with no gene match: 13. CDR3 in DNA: TGTGCCAGCAGCCCCATGCACGGACTAGCGGGGGGGCCCGATACGCAGTATTTT. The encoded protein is CASSPMHGLAGGPDTQYF.

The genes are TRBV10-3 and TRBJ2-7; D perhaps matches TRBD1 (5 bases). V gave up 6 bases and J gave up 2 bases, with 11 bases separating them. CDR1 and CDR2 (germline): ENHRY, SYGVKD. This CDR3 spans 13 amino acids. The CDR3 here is CAIRGVQAYEQYF. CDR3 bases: TGTGCCATCAGAGGGGTACAGGCCTACGAGCAGTACTTC.

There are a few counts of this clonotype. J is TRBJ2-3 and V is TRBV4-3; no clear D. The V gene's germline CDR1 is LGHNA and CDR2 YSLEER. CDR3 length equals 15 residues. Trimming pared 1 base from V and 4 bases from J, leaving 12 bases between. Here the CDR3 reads CASSQGKKGSDTQYF. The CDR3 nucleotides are TGCGCCAGCAGCCAAGGAAAGAAGGGCTCAGATACGCAGTATTTT.

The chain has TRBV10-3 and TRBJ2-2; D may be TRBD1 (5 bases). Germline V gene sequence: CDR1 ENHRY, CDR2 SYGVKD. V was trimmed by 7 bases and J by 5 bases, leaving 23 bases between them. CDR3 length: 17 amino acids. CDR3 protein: CAIKAQGQSKGTGELFF. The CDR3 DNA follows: TGTGCCATCAAAGCGCAGGGCCAGTCAAAGGGGACCGGGGAGCTGTTTTTT.

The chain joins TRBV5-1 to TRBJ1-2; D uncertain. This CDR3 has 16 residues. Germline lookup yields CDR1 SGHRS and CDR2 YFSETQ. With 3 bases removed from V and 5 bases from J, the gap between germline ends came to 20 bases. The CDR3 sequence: CASSSPLTSHLYGYTF. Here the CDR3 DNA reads TGCGCCAGCAGCTCTCCTCTTACCAGCCACCTTTATGGCTACACCTTC.

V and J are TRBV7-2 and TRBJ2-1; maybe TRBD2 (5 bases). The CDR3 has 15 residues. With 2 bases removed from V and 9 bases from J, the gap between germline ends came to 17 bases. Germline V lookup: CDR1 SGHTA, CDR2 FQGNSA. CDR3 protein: CASSLRGVSLTEQFF. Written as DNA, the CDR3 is TGTGCCAGCAGCTTACGGGGAGTTTCTCTTACTGAGCAGTTCTTC.

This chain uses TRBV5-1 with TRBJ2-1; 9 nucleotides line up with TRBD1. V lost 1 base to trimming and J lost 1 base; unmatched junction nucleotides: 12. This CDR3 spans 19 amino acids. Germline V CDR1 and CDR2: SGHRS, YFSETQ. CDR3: CASSLPRDRARGSYNEQFF. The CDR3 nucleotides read TGCGCCAGCAGCTTGCCGCGGGACAGGGCCCGGGGGTCCTACAATGAGCAGTTCTTC.

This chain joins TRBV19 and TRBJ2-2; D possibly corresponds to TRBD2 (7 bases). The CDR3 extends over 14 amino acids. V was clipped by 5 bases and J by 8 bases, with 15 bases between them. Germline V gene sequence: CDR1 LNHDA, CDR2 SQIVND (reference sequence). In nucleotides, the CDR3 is TGTGCCAGTAGTTGGACTAGGGGGAAGGGGGAGCTGTTTTTT. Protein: CASSWTRGKGELFF.

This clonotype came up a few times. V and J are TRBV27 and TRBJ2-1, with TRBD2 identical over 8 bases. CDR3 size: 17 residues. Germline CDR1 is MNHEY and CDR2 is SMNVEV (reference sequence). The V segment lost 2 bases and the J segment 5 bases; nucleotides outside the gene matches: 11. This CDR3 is CASSLGTRSRGDNEQFF. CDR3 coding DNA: TGTGCCAGCAGTTTAGGGACTAGGAGTAGGGGCGACAATGAGCAGTTCTTC.

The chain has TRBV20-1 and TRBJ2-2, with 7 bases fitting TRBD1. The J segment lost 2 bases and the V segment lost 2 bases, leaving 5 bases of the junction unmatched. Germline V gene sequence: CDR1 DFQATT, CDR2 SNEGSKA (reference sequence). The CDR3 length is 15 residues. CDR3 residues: CSARLTGANTGELFF. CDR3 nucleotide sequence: TGCAGTGCTAGACTTACAGGGGCCAACACCGGGGAGCTGTTTTTT.

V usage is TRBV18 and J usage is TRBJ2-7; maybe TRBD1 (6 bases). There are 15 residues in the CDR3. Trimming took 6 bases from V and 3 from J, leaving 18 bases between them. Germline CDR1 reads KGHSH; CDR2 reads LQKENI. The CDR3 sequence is CASSPNSQGNYEQYF. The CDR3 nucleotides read TGTGCCAGCTCCCCGAATTCACAGGGTAACTACGAGCAGTACTTC. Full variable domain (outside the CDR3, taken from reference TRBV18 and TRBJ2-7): NAGVMQNPRHLVRRRGQEARLRCSPMKGHSHVYWYRQLPEEGLKFMVYLQKENIIDESGMPKERFSAEFPKEGPSILRIQQVVRGDSAAYFCASSPNSQGNYEQYFGPGTRLTVT.

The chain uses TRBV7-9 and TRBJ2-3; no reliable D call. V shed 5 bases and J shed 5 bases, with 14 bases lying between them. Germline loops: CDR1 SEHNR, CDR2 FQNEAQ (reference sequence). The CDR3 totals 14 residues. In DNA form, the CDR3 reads TGTGCCAGCAGCCTAGTGGGTTTCGGAGATACGCAGTATTTT. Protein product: CASSLVGFGDTQYF.

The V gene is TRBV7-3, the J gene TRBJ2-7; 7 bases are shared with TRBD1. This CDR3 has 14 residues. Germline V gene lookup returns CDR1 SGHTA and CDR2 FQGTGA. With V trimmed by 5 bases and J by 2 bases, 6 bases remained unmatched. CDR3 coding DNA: TGTGCCAGCAGCCGGACAGGTGAGACCTACGAGCAGTACTTC. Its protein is CASSRTGETYEQYF.

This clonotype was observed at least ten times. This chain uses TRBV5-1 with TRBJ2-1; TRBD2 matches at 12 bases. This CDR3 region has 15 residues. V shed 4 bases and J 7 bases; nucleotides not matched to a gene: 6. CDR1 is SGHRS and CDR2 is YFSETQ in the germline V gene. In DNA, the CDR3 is TGCGCCAGCAGCCCAAGGACTAGCGGGAAGAATGAGCAGTTCTTC. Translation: CASSPRTSGKNEQFF.

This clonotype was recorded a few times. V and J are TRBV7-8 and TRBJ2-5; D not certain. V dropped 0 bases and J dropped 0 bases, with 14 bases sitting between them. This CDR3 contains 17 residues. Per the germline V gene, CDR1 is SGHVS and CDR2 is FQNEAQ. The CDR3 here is CASSLARTLGYQETQYF. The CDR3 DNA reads TGTGCCAGCAGCTTAGCCAGGACCCTGGGGTACCAAGAGACCCAGTACTTC. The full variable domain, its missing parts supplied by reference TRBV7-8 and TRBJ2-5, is GAGVSQSPRYKVAKRGQDVALRCDPISGHVSLFWYQQALGQGPEFLTYFQNEAQLDKSGLPSDRFFAERPEGSVSTLKIQRTQQEDSAVYLCASSLARTLGYQETQYFGPGTRLLVL.

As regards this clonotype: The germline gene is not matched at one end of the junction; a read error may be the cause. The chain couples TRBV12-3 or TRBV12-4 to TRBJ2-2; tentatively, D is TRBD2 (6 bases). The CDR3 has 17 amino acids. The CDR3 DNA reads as TGTGCCAGCAGCCCCGGCGGGACGAGGGCGCACACCGGGGAGCTGCTTTTT. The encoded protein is CASSPGGTRAHTGELLF.

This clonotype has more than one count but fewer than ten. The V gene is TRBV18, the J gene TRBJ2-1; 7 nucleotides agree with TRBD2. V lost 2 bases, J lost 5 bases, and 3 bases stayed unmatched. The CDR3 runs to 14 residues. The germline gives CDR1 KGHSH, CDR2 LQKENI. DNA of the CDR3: TGTGCCAGCTCACCATCCCTAGCGGACAATGAGCAGTTCTTC. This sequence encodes CASSPSLADNEQFF.

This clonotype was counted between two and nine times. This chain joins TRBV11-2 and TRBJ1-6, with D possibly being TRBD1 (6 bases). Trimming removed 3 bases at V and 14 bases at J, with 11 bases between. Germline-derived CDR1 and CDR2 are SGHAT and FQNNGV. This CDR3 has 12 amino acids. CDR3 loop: CASSLRTVTLHF. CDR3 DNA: TGTGCCAGCAGCTTGAGGACAGTCACCCTCCACTTT.

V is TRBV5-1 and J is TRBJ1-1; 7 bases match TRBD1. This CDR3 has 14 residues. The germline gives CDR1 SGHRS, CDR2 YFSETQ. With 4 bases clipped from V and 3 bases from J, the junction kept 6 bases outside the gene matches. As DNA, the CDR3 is TGCGCCAGCAGCATCCAGGGGGGAGACACTGAAGCTTTCTTT. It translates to CASSIQGGDTEAFF.

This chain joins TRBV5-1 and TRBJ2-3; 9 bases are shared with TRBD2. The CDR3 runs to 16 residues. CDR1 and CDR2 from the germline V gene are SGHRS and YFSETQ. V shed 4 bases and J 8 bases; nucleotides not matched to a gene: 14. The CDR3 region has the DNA TGCGCCAGCAGCCAGAGTGTTGCGGGGGGGACTAGTACGCAGTATTTT. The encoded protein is CASSQSVAGGTSTQYF.

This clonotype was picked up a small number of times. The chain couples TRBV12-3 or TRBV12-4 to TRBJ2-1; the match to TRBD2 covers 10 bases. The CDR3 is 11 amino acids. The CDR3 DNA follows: TGTTCTAGCGGGGGTTACAATGAGCAGTTCTTC. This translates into CSSGGYNEQFF.

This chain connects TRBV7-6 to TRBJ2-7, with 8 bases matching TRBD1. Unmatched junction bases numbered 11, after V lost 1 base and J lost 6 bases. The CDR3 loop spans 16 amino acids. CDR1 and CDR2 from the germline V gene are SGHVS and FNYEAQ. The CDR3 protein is CASSLVPGQVTGEQYF. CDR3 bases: TGTGCCAGCAGCTTAGTCCCGGGACAGGTGACAGGCGAGCAGTACTTC.